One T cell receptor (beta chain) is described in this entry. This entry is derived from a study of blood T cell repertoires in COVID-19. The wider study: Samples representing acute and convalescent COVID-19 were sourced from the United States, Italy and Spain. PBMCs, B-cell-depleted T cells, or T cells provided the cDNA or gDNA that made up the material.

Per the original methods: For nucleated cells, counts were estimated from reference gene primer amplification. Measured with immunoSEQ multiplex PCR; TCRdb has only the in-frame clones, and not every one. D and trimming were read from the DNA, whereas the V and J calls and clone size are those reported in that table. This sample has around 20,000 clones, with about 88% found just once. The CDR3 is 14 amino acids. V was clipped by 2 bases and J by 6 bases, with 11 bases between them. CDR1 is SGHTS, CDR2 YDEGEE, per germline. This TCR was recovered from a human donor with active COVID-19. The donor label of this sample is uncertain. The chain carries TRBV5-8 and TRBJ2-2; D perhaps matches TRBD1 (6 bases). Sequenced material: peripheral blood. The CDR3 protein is CASSLRQGSGELFF. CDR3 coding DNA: TGTGCCAGCAGCTTACGGCAGGGGTCCGGGGAGCTGTTTTTT. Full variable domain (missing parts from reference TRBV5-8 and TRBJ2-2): EAGVTQSPTHLIKTRGQQATLRCSPISGHTSVYWYQQALGLGLQFLLWYDEGEERNRGNFPPRFSGRQFPNYSSELNVNALELEDSALYLCASSLRQGSGELFFGEGSRLTVL.